The 30 T cell receptor beta chains presented below share a single source sample, sequenced in a study of shared clonotypes between healthy human individuals. TCRdb's table, derived via immunoSEQ multiplex PCR, lists solely in-frame clones and lacks some. The sample consists of just over 2,000,000 clones, 90% to 95% of them appearing once. Sequenced sample: naive CD4+ T cells sorted from blood. The subset is: CD45RA+ positively selected. These receptors were taken from a man between 18 and 29 years old in good health.

This chain connects TRBV28 to TRBJ2-7, with D possibly being TRBD2 (5 bases). V dropped 7 bases and J dropped 2 bases, with 24 bases sitting between them. Germline-derived CDR1 and CDR2 are MDHEN and SYDVKM. CDR3 size: 17 residues. The CDR3, as DNA: TGTGCCAGCACCCCGGCACGAGGGATATCGGGTCCCTACGAGCAGTACTTC. Protein product: CASTPARGISGPYEQYF.

This chain joins TRBV2 and TRBJ2-3; TRBD2 agrees at 12 bases. The V gene's germline CDR1 is SNHLY and CDR2 FYNNEI. The CDR3 extends over 15 amino acids. The V segment lost 6 bases and the J segment 7 bases; nucleotides outside the gene matches: 8. CDR3 region: CASRATSGGPNTQYF. The CDR3 nucleotides read TGTGCCAGCAGGGCTACTAGCGGGGGGCCGAATACGCAGTATTTT.

The chain uses TRBV5-8 and TRBJ2-1; possible D gene TRBD1, 5 bases. V lost 5 bases to trimming and J lost 3 bases, with 12 bases between them. Germline-derived CDR1 and CDR2 are SGHTS and YDEGEE. The CDR3 runs to 14 residues. In DNA, the CDR3 is TGTGCCAGCAGAGAGGACATAGACTACAATGAGCAGTTCTTC. It encodes CASREDIDYNEQFF.

The CDR3 sequence: CASSQVALLPYEQYF. DNA for the CDR3: TGCGCCAGCAGCCAAGTGGCCCTTCTCCCCTACGAGCAGTACTTC. The chain couples TRBV4-1 to TRBJ2-5; D unresolved. TRBJ2-7 explains the end of the DNA better; the J call may be wrong. The germline V gene encodes CDR1 MGHRA and CDR2 YSYEKL. The CDR3 sequence is 15 residues long.

This chain joins TRBV5-4 and TRBJ2-2, with a weak D call TRBD1 (7 bases). Germline values: CDR1 SGHNT, CDR2 YYREEE (reference sequence). The ends were cut back, 0 bases at V and 2 bases at J, with 11 bases in the middle. CDR3 length: 16 residues. CDR3 protein: CASSLGGTANTGELFF. The CDR3 DNA sequence: TGTGCCAGCAGCTTGGGCGGGACAGCAAACACCGGGGAGCTGTTTTTT.

V and J are TRBV5-1 and TRBJ2-5; D not certain. V was pared by 1 base and J by 4 bases, with 8 bases between. The CDR3 has 13 amino acids. Germline CDR1 reads SGHRS; CDR2 reads YFSETQ. CDR3 in amino acids: CASSLLSGETQYF. CDR3 nucleotides: TGCGCCAGCAGCTTGTTATCGGGAGAGACCCAGTACTTC.

V and J are TRBV4-3 and TRBJ2-5; D ambiguous. V lost 1 base and J lost 2, with 8 bases in between. The CDR3 totals 14 residues. CDR1 and CDR2 (germline): LGHNA, YSLEER. The CDR3 region is CASSQGVLQETQYF. CDR3 bases: TGCGCCAGCAGCCAAGGAGTCCTACAAGAGACCCAGTACTTC.

The chain joins TRBV20-1 to TRBJ2-2; D not certain. CDR3 length: 11 amino acids. Germline CDR1 reads DFQATT; CDR2 reads SNEGSKA (reference sequence). V was clipped by 3 bases and J by 11 bases, with 10 bases between them. This CDR3 reads CSASVGPELFF. CDR3 nucleotides: TGCAGTGCTAGTGTCGGACCCGAGCTGTTTTTT.

Comments on this clone: Other DNA sequences within the sample encode an identical CDR3. The chain has TRBV5-4 and TRBJ2-3; D gene unclear. The CDR3 contains 13 residues. Deletions cut 4 bases from V and 2 bases from J, with 8 bases between. Germline V CDR1 and CDR2: SGHNT, YYREEE (reference sequence). The DNA for the CDR3 is TGTGCCAGCAGCCTAGAGTCCACAGATACGCAGTATTTT. It translates to CASSLESTDTQYF.

The chain combines TRBV29-1 with TRBJ2-1, with D uncertain. The CDR3 extends over 12 amino acids. V lost 6 bases and J 9 bases, leaving 15 bases between the germline ends. Per the germline V gene, CDR1 is SQVTM and CDR2 is ANQGSEA. The CDR3 here is CSVAVSSAEQFF. As DNA, the CDR3 is TGCAGCGTGGCGGTCTCCTCGGCTGAGCAGTTCTTC.

The rearrangement joins TRBV6-5 to TRBJ2-7; 10 bases map to TRBD1. V dropped 2 bases and J dropped 6; count of bases not matched to a gene: 7. Germline V lookup: CDR1 MNHEY, CDR2 SVGAGI. The CDR3 loop spans 15 amino acids. CDR3 sequence reads: CASSYTGQGVGEQYF. The CDR3, as DNA: TGTGCCAGCAGTTACACAGGACAGGGGGTGGGCGAGCAGTACTTC.

The V gene is TRBV11-2, the J gene TRBJ2-1, with 9 bases fitting TRBD1. V lost 4 bases and J lost 2; bases outside the gene matches: 3. Germline-derived CDR1 and CDR2 are SGHAT and FQNNGV. CDR3 length equals 15 residues. The CDR3 loop reads CASSYRQGAYNEQFF. The CDR3 coding sequence is TGTGCCAGCAGCTATCGACAGGGGGCCTACAATGAGCAGTTCTTC. The entire variable domain, with the rest obtained from reference TRBV11-2 and TRBJ2-1, is as follows: EAGVAQSPRYKIIEKRQSVAFWCNPISGHATLYWYQQILGQGPKLLIQFQNNGVVDDSQLPKDRFSAERLKGVDSTLKIQPAKLEDSAVYLCASSYRQGAYNEQFFGPGTRLTVL.

V usage is TRBV30 and J usage is TRBJ1-2; no firm D call. Trimming left V 4 bases short and J 2 bases short, with 8 bases between. The CDR3 has 12 residues. The germline V gene has CDR1 GTSNPN and CDR2 SVGIG (reference sequence). The chain's CDR3 is CAWKGINYGYTF. The CDR3 DNA sequence: TGTGCCTGGAAAGGCATCAACTATGGCTACACCTTC.

The chain couples TRBV27 to TRBJ2-5; D gene ambiguous. V gave up 5 bases and J gave up 1 base, with 11 bases separating them. Germline V lookup: CDR1 MNHEY, CDR2 SMNVEV (reference sequence). CDR3 length: 14 residues. The CDR3: CASSPSGPQETQYF. The CDR3 DNA follows: TGTGCCAGCAGTCCCAGTGGGCCCCAAGAGACCCAGTACTTC.

V is TRBV10-3 and J is TRBJ2-1, with 7 positions matching TRBD2. V trimming: 3 bases; J trimming: 6 bases; junction bases outside the gene matches: 2. The CDR3 has 13 amino acids. Germline CDR1 and CDR2: ENHRY and SYGVKD. In nucleotides, the CDR3 is TGTGCCATCAGTGAAGCGGGGCGCAATGAGCAGTTCTTC. This sequence encodes CAISEAGRNEQFF.

The CDR3: CASSLSLAGGPRTGELFF. The DNA for the CDR3 is TGTGCCAGCAGTTTATCACTAGCGGGAGGGCCTAGGACCGGGGAGCTGTTTTTT. J is TRBJ2-2 and V is TRBV27; TRBD2 aligns across 13 bases. This CDR3 is 18 amino acids long. Unmatched junction bases numbered 6, after V lost 0 bases and J lost 5 bases. Germline V gene lookup returns CDR1 MNHEY and CDR2 SMNVEV (reference sequence).

The chain uses TRBV19 and TRBJ2-2; D is unresolved. The CDR3 runs 15 residues. V shed 3 bases and J shed 0 bases, with 8 bases lying between them. The germline V gene has CDR1 LNHDA and CDR2 SQIVND (reference sequence). CDR3 sequence: CASSMGGTNTGELFF. The CDR3 nucleotides read TGTGCCAGTAGTATGGGCGGAACGAACACCGGGGAGCTGTTTTTT.

The table lists this clone with a count of one. Distinct nucleotide sequences in the sample also encode this CDR3. V usage is TRBV9 and J usage is TRBJ1-6; D is unclear. V was pared by 0 bases and J by 0 bases, with 7 bases between. Germline CDR1 and CDR2: SGDLS and YYNGEE. The CDR3 has 16 residues. The CDR3 sequence: CASSVALSSYNSPLHF. CDR3 sequence (DNA): TGTGCCAGCAGCGTAGCTTTAAGCTCCTATAATTCACCCCTCCACTTT. The full variable domain, its missing parts supplied by reference TRBV9 and TRBJ1-6, is DSGVTQTPKHLITATGQRVTLRCSPRSGDLSVYWYQQSLDQGLQFLIQYYNGEERAKGNILERFSAQQFPDLHSELNLSSLELGDSALYFCASSVALSSYNSPLHFGNGTRLTVT.

The CDR3: CASRKPGQGAQTQYF. CDR3 nucleotides: TGTGCCAGCAGGAAGCCGGGACAGGGCGCCCAGACCCAGTACTTC. The V call is TRBV6-1, the J call TRBJ2-5; 9 nucleotides match TRBD1. This CDR3 has 15 residues. Germline values: CDR1 MNHNS, CDR2 SASEGT. V lost 6 bases to trimming and J lost 6 bases; unmatched junction nucleotides: 11.

V gene TRBV27 combines with J gene TRBJ1-1; TRBD1 might be the D (5 bases). Germline CDR1 is MNHEY and CDR2 is SMNVEV (reference sequence). This CDR3 is 13 amino acids long. With 8 bases removed from V and 1 base from J, the gap between germline ends came to 11 bases. Here the CDR3 reads CASGSRENTEAFF. The DNA of the CDR3 is TGTGCCAGCGGGTCCAGGGAGAACACTGAAGCTTTCTTT.

The J gene is TRBJ2-5, the V gene TRBV29-1; 9 bases match TRBD2. Germline CDR1 is SQVTM and CDR2 is ANQGSEA. The trim removed 6 bases at V and 2 bases at J, leaving 7 bases unmatched. The CDR3 length is 14 residues. CDR3 DNA: TGCAGCGTGGGCCGCACTAGCGGGCAAGAGACCCAGTACTTC. Its translation is CSVGRTSGQETQYF.

This chain connects TRBV30 to TRBJ2-7; the D is unclear. V dropped 0 bases and J dropped 7 bases, with 16 bases sitting between them. This CDR3 is built from 14 residues. CDR1 is GTSNPN and CDR2 is SVGIG in the germline V gene (reference sequence). This CDR3 reads CAWSVRTVLREQYF. The CDR3 nucleotides read TGTGCCTGGAGTGTACGAACAGTCCTTCGGGAGCAGTACTTC.

V usage is TRBV7-9 and J usage is TRBJ1-2; no clear D. Trimming took 5 bases from V and 4 from J, leaving 14 bases between them. Germline CDR1 is SEHNR and CDR2 is FQNEAQ (reference sequence). The CDR3 spans 14 residues. The CDR3 loop is CASSLGILGYGYTF. The CDR3 nucleotides are TGTGCCAGCAGCCTAGGGATATTGGGCTATGGCTACACCTTC.

V usage is TRBV2 and J usage is TRBJ2-1; TRBD2 is a possible D gene (5 bases). The length of the CDR3 is 15 residues. The germline V gene encodes CDR1 SNHLY and CDR2 FYNNEI. With 5 bases removed from V and 6 bases from J, the gap between germline ends came to 17 bases. The CDR3 loop reads CASSPTSLVSNEQFF. The CDR3 region has the DNA TGTGCCAGCAGTCCAACTTCACTAGTTTCCAATGAGCAGTTCTTC. Filled out from reference TRBV2 and TRBJ2-1, the complete variable domain reads EPEVTQTPSHQVTQMGQEVILRCVPISNHLYFYWYRQILGQKVEFLVSFYNNEISEKSEIFDDQFSVERPDGSNFTLKIRSTKLEDSAMYFCASSPTSLVSNEQFFGPGTRLTVL.

As for this clone: This specimen includes other DNA sequences encoding the same CDR3. J is TRBJ2-5 and V is TRBV7-9; D is unresolved. The germline V gene has CDR1 SEHNR and CDR2 FQNEAQ (reference sequence). Trimming took 2 bases from V and 3 from J, leaving 7 bases between them. The CDR3 has 13 amino acids. The CDR3 DNA reads TGTGCCAGCAGCTTAAGCTATGAAGAGACCCAGTACTTC. Residues: CASSLSYEETQYF.

This chain uses TRBV10-2 with TRBJ1-3; a weak D match, TRBD1 (6 bases). The CDR3 has 15 amino acids. Germline CDR1 reads WSHSY; CDR2 reads SAAADI. The V gene lost 7 bases and the J gene lost 0 bases, with 13 bases spanning the gap. The CDR3 is CASKEGGSSGNTIYF. The CDR3 nucleotides are TGCGCCAGCAAAGAAGGGGGTAGCTCTGGAAACACCATATATTTT.

The chain links TRBV21-1 to TRBJ2-5; the table names TRBD2, a call not compared with the DNA. TRBV21-1 is annotated as a pseudogene. The CDR3 has 17 amino acids. The CDR3, as DNA: TGTGCCAGCAGCAAAGCCCAAGTGCGGGGGGGCCAGGAGACCCAGTACTTC. Protein sequence: CASSKAQVRGGQETQYF.

The rearrangement joins TRBV7-2 to TRBJ1-6; the match to TRBD1 covers 11 bases. J lost 0 bases, V lost 6 bases, and 7 bases had no gene match. Germline CDR1 reads SGHTA; CDR2 reads FQGNSA. This CDR3 comprises 18 residues. Here the CDR3 reads CASSFTGTGGSYNSPLHF. CDR3 nucleotide sequence: TGTGCCAGCAGTTTTACCGGGACAGGGGGCTCCTATAATTCACCCCTCCACTTT. The variable domain in full, completed from reference TRBV7-2 and TRBJ1-6, reads GAGVSQSPSNKVTEKGKDVELRCDPISGHTALYWYRQSLGQGLEFLIYFQGNSAPDKSGLPSDRFSAERTGGSVSTLTIQRTQQEDSAVYLCASSFTGTGGSYNSPLHFGNGTRLTVT.

This clone showed up just once. This chain joins TRBV6-1 and TRBJ1-1; a possible D gene is TRBD1 (6 bases). The CDR3 has 15 amino acids. CDR1 and CDR2 (germline): MNHNS, SASEGT. Between the trimmed V and J ends, which lost 4 bases and 8 bases, there was a span of 20 bases. This chain's CDR3 is CASSVGRGRGAEAFF. The CDR3 DNA sequence: TGTGCCAGCAGTGTGGGCAGGGGAAGGGGGGCCGAAGCTTTCTTT.

V and J are TRBV12-5 and TRBJ2-1; D call uncertain. Trimming left V 4 bases short and J 7 bases short, with 14 bases between. The CDR3 consists of 14 residues. In germline, CDR1 is LGHNT, CDR2 FRNRAP. CDR3 nucleotide sequence: TGTGCTAGTGGTTCGGACCTGGGGATTAATGAGCAGTTCTTC. It translates to CASGSDLGINEQFF.